The entry below describes one T cell receptor (beta chain). Its antigen is as yet unknown. The data stem from a study of T cells in localized non-small cell lung cancer. Regarding the study as a whole: Adjacent uninvolved lung had the highest clonality, suggesting focused antigen responses. Longer overall survival was linked to higher blood T cell density.

Per the germline V gene, CDR1 is MRHNA and CDR2 is SNTAGT. CDR3 length equals 13 residues. V was cut by 4 bases and J by 4 bases, with 7 bases left in between. Profiled with immunoSEQ multiplex PCR; TCRdb holds only in-frame clones, not every one. The sample carries around 48,000 clones, 70% to 80% recorded once. The origin of this receptor is a man between 40 and 70 years old with stage I squamous cell lung carcinoma. The sample was peripheral blood, taken before any cancer treatment. This chain links TRBV6-4 with TRBJ2-2; D may be TRBD1 (5 bases). CDR3 DNA sequence: TGTGCCAGCAGTGGACAGACCACCGGGGAGCTGTTTTTT. It codes for CASSGQTTGELFF.